The rows below give T cell receptor beta chains drawn from one sample of a study of neoadjuvant anti-PD-1 for oral cavity cancer. Method: immunoSEQ multiplex PCR; TCRdb's copy keeps in-frame clones and lacks some. The table has some 15,000 clones, 71% seen once; the top ten hold almost 3%. Sequencing was performed on PBMCs, taken after nivolumab (anti-PD-1) treatment. These receptors originate from a person aged 40-85 years with oral cavity squamous cell carcinoma. Both conserved end residues are part of each CDR3. Fields, in order: D gene, J gene, V gene, clone size, CDR3 protein, CDR3 DNA. D genes are given only for firm matches. Clone size is not always given. Where it is, it says once, few, many or a class for expanded clones.

d_call: .; j_call: TRBJ2-5; v_call: TRBV28; clone_size: .; cdr3_aa: CASSFKAVQETQYF; cdr3_nt: TGTGCCAGCAGTTTCAAGGCAGTCCAAGAGACCCAGTACTTC
d_call: .; j_call: TRBJ1-1; v_call: TRBV5-6; clone_size: few; cdr3_aa: CASSLPIANTEAFF; cdr3_nt: TGTGCCAGCAGCTTACCGATAGCGAACACTGAAGCTTTCTTT
d_call: .; j_call: TRBJ2-1; v_call: TRBV9; clone_size: .; cdr3_aa: CASSQRIGTTTDNEQFF; cdr3_nt: TGTGCCAGCAGCCAACGAATCGGGACAACTACTGACAATGAGCAGTTCTTC
d_call: TRBD1; j_call: TRBJ1-2; v_call: TRBV18; clone_size: .; cdr3_aa: CASSQGAKYGYTF; cdr3_nt: TGTGCCAGCTCACAGGGGGCAAAATATGGCTACACCTTC
d_call: .; j_call: TRBJ1-1; v_call: TRBV15; clone_size: .; cdr3_aa: CATRTGSVNTEAFF; cdr3_nt: TGTGCCACGAGAACAGGGTCCGTAAACACTGAAGCTTTCTTT
d_call: .; j_call: TRBJ1-1; v_call: TRBV10-3; clone_size: few; cdr3_aa: CAISDGSRLEAFF; cdr3_nt: TGTGCCATCAGTGACGGGTCCCGCTTGGAAGCTTTCTTT
d_call: .; j_call: TRBJ2-1; v_call: TRBV11-2; clone_size: .; cdr3_aa: CASSLGGSYNEQFF; cdr3_nt: TGTGCCAGCAGCTTAGGGGGATCCTACAATGAGCAGTTCTTC
d_call: .; j_call: TRBJ1-5; v_call: TRBV5-1; clone_size: .; cdr3_aa: CASSWDGYNQPQHF; cdr3_nt: TGCGCCAGCAGCTGGGACGGCTACAATCAGCCCCAGCATTTT
d_call: TRBD1; j_call: TRBJ2-7; v_call: TRBV2; clone_size: once; cdr3_aa: CASSEGQGDYEQYF; cdr3_nt: TGTGCCAGCTCGGAGGGACAGGGAGACTACGAGCAGTACTTC
d_call: .; j_call: TRBJ1-2; v_call: TRBV30; clone_size: medium-sized; cdr3_aa: CAWSVTGAGGYGYTF; cdr3_nt: TGTGCCTGGAGTGTAACCGGGGCTGGAGGGTATGGCTACACCTTC
d_call: .; j_call: TRBJ2-7; v_call: TRBV14; clone_size: .; cdr3_aa: CASSQQGRVYEQYF; cdr3_nt: TGTGCCAGCAGCCAACAGGGGCGGGTCTACGAGCAGTACTTC
d_call: TRBD1; j_call: TRBJ1-4; v_call: TRBV4-1; clone_size: .; cdr3_aa: CASSQDPESGTGREKLFF; cdr3_nt: TGCGCCAGCAGCCAAGATCCGGAAAGTGGGACAGGGAGAGAAAAACTGTTTTTT
d_call: TRBD1; j_call: TRBJ2-5; v_call: TRBV28; clone_size: .; cdr3_aa: CASSGQGVTQETQYF; cdr3_nt: TGTGCCAGCAGTGGACAGGGGGTAACGCAGGAGACCCAGTACTTC
d_call: .; j_call: TRBJ1-1; v_call: TRBV7-3; clone_size: .; cdr3_aa: CASSRTENTEAFF; cdr3_nt: TGTGCCAGCAGCAGGACAGAGAACACTGAAGCTTTCTTT
d_call: .; j_call: TRBJ2-2; v_call: TRBV12-1; clone_size: .; cdr3_aa: CASSFSVSAGELFF; cdr3_nt: TGTGCCAGCAGCTTTTCGGTTTCTGCAGGGGAGCTGTTTTTT
d_call: TRBD2; j_call: TRBJ2-2; v_call: TRBV5-4; clone_size: .; cdr3_aa: CASSPGLREGTGELFF; cdr3_nt: TGTGCCAGCAGCCCTGGATTGCGGGAGGGCACCGGGGAGCTGTTTTTT
d_call: .; j_call: TRBJ1-1; v_call: TRBV6-5; clone_size: .; cdr3_aa: CASSYSKGEAFF; cdr3_nt: TGTGCCAGCAGTTACTCGAAGGGTGAAGCTTTCTTT
d_call: TRBD2; j_call: TRBJ2-1; v_call: TRBV5-8; clone_size: .; cdr3_aa: CASSPGLAGVVDEQFF; cdr3_nt: TGTGCCAGCAGCCCCGGACTAGCGGGAGTAGTGGATGAGCAGTTCTTC
d_call: .; j_call: TRBJ2-7; v_call: TRBV6-6; clone_size: .; cdr3_aa: CASSTAGNYEQYF; cdr3_nt: TGTGCCAGCAGTACGGCGGGGAACTACGAGCAGTACTTC
d_call: .; j_call: TRBJ1-3; v_call: TRBV10-1; clone_size: .; cdr3_aa: CASSESTISGNTIYF; cdr3_nt: TGCGCCAGCAGTGAGTCTACAATCTCTGGAAACACCATATATTTT
d_call: TRBD1; j_call: TRBJ2-1; v_call: TRBV5-4; clone_size: .; cdr3_aa: CASSLGTGGNSYNEQFF; cdr3_nt: TGTGCCAGCAGCTTGGGGACAGGGGGTAACTCCTACAATGAGCAGTTCTTC
d_call: .; j_call: TRBJ2-1; v_call: TRBV14; clone_size: .; cdr3_aa: CASSQFFEVFF; cdr3_nt: TGTGCCAGCAGCCAATTTTTTGAGGTGTTCTTC
d_call: .; j_call: TRBJ1-3; v_call: TRBV7-9; clone_size: .; cdr3_aa: CASSLGGAGNTIYF; cdr3_nt: TGTGCCAGCAGCTTAGGGGGAGCTGGAAACACCATATATTTT
d_call: .; j_call: TRBJ1-2; v_call: TRBV10-2; clone_size: few; cdr3_aa: CASSTTGNGYTF; cdr3_nt: TGCGCCAGCAGCACAACGGGAAATGGCTACACCTTC
d_call: TRBD2; j_call: TRBJ2-5; v_call: TRBV12-5; clone_size: .; cdr3_aa: CASGLAGEETQYF; cdr3_nt: TGTGCTAGTGGACTAGCGGGAGAAGAGACCCAGTACTTC
d_call: TRBD1; j_call: TRBJ2-2; v_call: TRBV11-2; clone_size: .; cdr3_aa: CASSRWGQGNTGELFF; cdr3_nt: TGTGCCAGCAGCCGCTGGGGACAGGGGAACACCGGGGAGCTGTTTTTT
d_call: .; j_call: TRBJ1-2; v_call: TRBV2; clone_size: .; cdr3_aa: CASAPDYGYTF; cdr3_nt: TGTGCCAGCGCACCCGACTATGGCTACACCTTC
d_call: .; j_call: TRBJ2-3; v_call: TRBV2; clone_size: .; cdr3_aa: CASSDAGLSTDTQYF; cdr3_nt: TGTGCCAGCAGTGATGCCGGACTCAGCACAGATACGCAGTATTTT
d_call: TRBD1; j_call: TRBJ2-2; v_call: TRBV12-5; clone_size: .; cdr3_aa: CASGLSPGGSGELFF; cdr3_nt: TGTGCTAGTGGTTTGTCCCCAGGGGGCTCAGGGGAGCTGTTTTTT
d_call: .; j_call: TRBJ1-1; v_call: TRBV5-1; clone_size: .; cdr3_aa: CASSPVGEMNTEAFF; cdr3_nt: TGCGCCAGCAGCCCGGTGGGGGAGATGAACACTGAAGCTTTCTTT
d_call: .; j_call: TRBJ2-7; v_call: TRBV7-8; clone_size: .; cdr3_aa: CASSFAEIKGEQYF; cdr3_nt: TGTGCCAGCAGCTTCGCGGAGATTAAGGGCGAGCAGTACTTC
d_call: TRBD1; j_call: TRBJ2-1; v_call: TRBV14; clone_size: .; cdr3_aa: CASSPVDRNNEQFF; cdr3_nt: TGTGCCAGCAGCCCCGTGGACAGGAACAATGAGCAGTTCTTC
d_call: .; j_call: TRBJ1-1; v_call: TRBV5-1; clone_size: .; cdr3_aa: CASSLGLTEAFF; cdr3_nt: TGCGCCAGCAGCTTGGGGCTCACTGAAGCTTTCTTT
d_call: TRBD2; j_call: TRBJ2-4; v_call: TRBV15; clone_size: once; cdr3_aa: CATSRDRLAGEVKNIQYF; cdr3_nt: TGTGCCACCAGCAGAGATAGACTAGCGGGAGAGGTCAAAAACATTCAGTACTTC
d_call: .; j_call: TRBJ1-2; v_call: TRBV11-2; clone_size: few; cdr3_aa: CASSLGTASNYGYTF; cdr3_nt: TGTGCCAGCAGCTTAGGGACGGCATCTAACTATGGCTACACCTTC
d_call: .; j_call: TRBJ2-3; v_call: TRBV5-1; clone_size: .; cdr3_aa: CASSLFGGYGTDTQYF; cdr3_nt: TGCGCCAGCAGCTTATTTGGGGGCTATGGCACAGATACGCAGTATTTT
d_call: TRBD2; j_call: TRBJ2-1; v_call: TRBV29-1; clone_size: .; cdr3_aa: CSVLILAGVGNEQFF; cdr3_nt: TGCAGCGTTCTAATCCTAGCGGGAGTTGGAAATGAGCAGTTCTTC
d_call: .; j_call: TRBJ1-2; v_call: TRBV2; clone_size: few; cdr3_aa: CASSYRTDGYTF; cdr3_nt: TGTGCCAGCAGCTACAGGACGGATGGCTACACCTTC
d_call: .; j_call: TRBJ2-1; v_call: TRBV4-1; clone_size: few; cdr3_aa: CASSQDLDAWGQFF; cdr3_nt: TGCGCCAGCAGCCAAGATCTTGATGCTTGGGGGCAGTTCTTC
d_call: .; j_call: TRBJ2-7; v_call: TRBV30; clone_size: few; cdr3_aa: CAWSVGGSYEQYF; cdr3_nt: TGTGCCTGGAGTGTAGGGGGATCCTACGAGCAGTACTTC
d_call: .; j_call: TRBJ2-2; v_call: TRBV5-1; clone_size: .; cdr3_aa: CASSTGTDNTGELFF; cdr3_nt: TGCGCCAGCAGCACCGGGACGGACAACACCGGGGAGCTGTTTTTT
d_call: .; j_call: TRBJ2-1; v_call: TRBV6-5; clone_size: once; cdr3_aa: CASSPARSNEQFF; cdr3_nt: TGTGCCAGCAGTCCGGCACGGAGCAATGAGCAGTTCTTC
d_call: .; j_call: TRBJ2-1; v_call: TRBV11-1; clone_size: .; cdr3_aa: CASSPRGAGAFNEQFF; cdr3_nt: TGTGCCAGCAGCCCCAGGGGGGCGGGAGCCTTCAATGAGCAGTTCTTC
d_call: .; j_call: TRBJ2-3; v_call: TRBV7-6; clone_size: .; cdr3_aa: CASSPHPGDTQYF; cdr3_nt: TGTGCCAGCAGCCCACACCCGGGAGATACGCAGTATTTT
d_call: .; j_call: TRBJ1-2; v_call: TRBV6-1; clone_size: .; cdr3_aa: CASSDFGPANGYTF; cdr3_nt: TGTGCCAGCAGTGACTTCGGGCCTGCTAATGGCTACACCTTC
d_call: .; j_call: TRBJ2-3; v_call: TRBV6-5; clone_size: .; cdr3_aa: CASRSIRDTQYF; cdr3_nt: TGTGCCAGCAGGTCCATAAGGGATACGCAGTATTTT
d_call: .; j_call: TRBJ2-1; v_call: TRBV2; clone_size: .; cdr3_aa: CASSGEPAGYNEQFF; cdr3_nt: TGTGCCAGCAGTGGGGAACCCGCTGGCTACAATGAGCAGTTCTTC
d_call: TRBD1; j_call: TRBJ2-1; v_call: TRBV5-4; clone_size: .; cdr3_aa: CASSPLAGQARFEQFF; cdr3_nt: TGTGCCAGCAGCCCCCTGGCGGGACAGGCAAGATTTGAGCAGTTCTTC
d_call: TRBD2; j_call: TRBJ2-2; v_call: TRBV28; clone_size: few; cdr3_aa: CASSLTSGRATGELFF; cdr3_nt: TGTGCCAGCAGCCTAACTAGCGGGAGGGCTACCGGGGAGCTGTTTTTT